A single sample gave rise to the 21 T cell receptor beta chains below, sequenced in a study of CD8+ T cells in alopecia areata. TCR sequencing used cDNA made by reverse transcription of extracted RNA. The table came from immunoSEQ multiplex PCR; TCRdb's copy has only in-frame clones and leaves some out. The table has over 50,000 clones, about 45% seen once. The sequences come from CD8+ T cells sorted from blood, collected at week 0. The receptors originated from a human donor with alopecia areata.

The rearrangement links TRBV7-9 to TRBJ2-2, with TRBD1 matching 8 bases. This CDR3 has 15 amino acids. Germline V CDR1 and CDR2: SEHNR, FQNEAQ (reference sequence). The J segment lost 6 bases and the V segment lost 5 bases, leaving 8 bases of the junction unmatched. This chain's CDR3 is CASSPWTGSAGELFF. The CDR3 bases are TGTGCCAGCAGCCCCTGGACAGGGTCGGCCGGGGAGCTGTTTTTT.

The J gene is TRBJ1-1, the V gene TRBV19; 7 positions match TRBD1. Losses at the gene ends were 7 bases for V and 7 bases for J; bases not matched to a gene: 9. The CDR3 consists of 13 residues. Germline assignment: CDR1 LNHDA and CDR2 SQIVND (reference sequence). CDR3 nucleotides: TGTGCCAGTAAAGCGCCGGGGACAGTTGAAGCTTTCTTT. This codes for CASKAPGTVEAFF.

In this sample, this clone turned up a few times. An end of the junction differs from the germline gene, which may be a read error. This chain joins TRBV11-3 and TRBJ2-4, with a weak D call TRBD1 (7 bases). Germline lookup yields CDR1 SGHNT and CDR2 YENEEA. This CDR3 contains 14 residues. The CDR3 here is CASSLDQGGNIQYF. The CDR3 nucleotides are TGCGCCAGCAGCTTAGACCAGGGGGGAAACATTCAGTACTTC.

The count of this clone is one. The V and J genes are TRBV15 and TRBJ2-7; 11 nucleotides line up with TRBD1. The CDR3 covers 16 residues. Trimming cost V 5 bases and J 3 bases; bases outside gene matches: 9. Germline V lookup: CDR1 LNHNV, CDR2 YYDKDF (reference sequence). Here the CDR3 DNA reads TGTGCCACCAGCGGAGGGACAGGGGGAGACCTCTACGAGCAGTACTTC. This encodes CATSGGTGGDLYEQYF.

In this sample, this clone turned up a few times. The chain couples TRBV7-9 to TRBJ2-2; D is unresolved. The CDR3 covers 11 residues. With 5 bases removed from V and 4 bases from J, the gap between germline ends came to 2 bases. The germline CDR1 and CDR2 sequences are SEHNR and FQNEAQ (reference sequence). Here the CDR3 DNA reads TGTGCCAGCAGCACCACCGGGGAGCTGTTTTTT. It translates to CASSTTGELFF.

A few counts support this clone. This chain connects TRBV7-9 to TRBJ2-3; TRBD1 agrees at 7 bases. J lost 0 bases, V lost 5 bases, and 11 bases had no gene match. The germline CDR1 and CDR2 sequences are SEHNR and FQNEAQ (reference sequence). This CDR3 comprises 17 residues. As DNA, the CDR3 is TGTGCCAGCAGCCCCACGGCGAGGGGGCCTAGCACAGATACGCAGTATTTT. Translated: CASSPTARGPSTDTQYF.

This chain uses TRBV13 with TRBJ2-5; a possible D gene is TRBD2 (5 bases). V lost 5 bases and J 5 bases, leaving 15 bases between the germline ends. Germline loops: CDR1 PRHDT, CDR2 FYEKMQ (reference sequence). The CDR3 runs to 14 residues. The CDR3 coding sequence is TGTGCCAGCAGCCCACCACGGGGTGTGGAGACCCAGTACTTC. Translated, it gives CASSPPRGVETQYF.

The CDR3 DNA reads TGTGCCAGCAGTTTAGCTGGGAGGGAAAAAACTGAAGCTTTCTTT. Translating gives CASSLAGREKTEAFF. J is TRBJ1-1 and V is TRBV27; D remains unclear. CDR1 and CDR2 (germline): MNHEY, SMNVEV (reference sequence). CDR3 size: 15 residues. V gave up 2 bases and J gave up 5 bases, with 15 bases separating them.

This chain joins TRBV15 and TRBJ2-1; D may be TRBD2 (7 bases). Germline V gene lookup returns CDR1 LNHNV and CDR2 YYDKDF (reference sequence). The CDR3 totals 17 residues. Trimming removed 2 bases at V and 13 bases at J, with 27 bases between. Here the CDR3 DNA reads TGTGCCACCAGCAGATCTCGCGGGGGCGCGGGACCCGGGGAACAGTTCTTC. Residues: CATSRSRGGAGPGEQFF.

V is TRBV6-5 and J is TRBJ2-5; D gene uncertain. The CDR3 has 15 amino acids. CDR1 MNHEY and CDR2 SVGAGI come from the germline V gene. The V and J ends lost 0 bases and 3 bases respectively, with 11 bases between them. This CDR3 is CASSYSKEMEETQYF. CDR3 in DNA: TGTGCCAGCAGTTACTCCAAAGAGATGGAAGAGACCCAGTACTTC.

V is TRBV9 and J is TRBJ1-2; D ambiguous. V lost 6 bases and J 1 base, leaving 13 bases between the germline ends. Germline CDR1 and CDR2: SGDLS and YYNGEE. The CDR3 is 14 amino acids. CDR3 sequence: CASTLAEINYGYTF. CDR3 coding DNA: TGTGCCAGCACCCTAGCCGAGATTAACTATGGCTACACCTTC.

This clone turned up a few times. The chain joins TRBV15 to TRBJ2-1; 7 bases align to TRBD2. Trimming took 1 base from V and 5 from J; bases not matched to a gene: 5. Germline CDR1 is LNHNV and CDR2 is YYDKDF (reference sequence). This CDR3 has 15 amino acids. The CDR3 loop reads CATSRGEGGHNEQFF. The CDR3, as DNA: TGTGCCACCAGCAGAGGGGAGGGAGGCCACAATGAGCAGTTCTTC.

This rearrangement joins TRBV5-4 to TRBJ2-1; D uncertain. The CDR3 is 12 residues long. Germline V gene data show CDR1 as SGHNT and CDR2 as YYREEE (reference sequence). Between the trimmed V and J ends, which lost 0 bases and 4 bases, there was a span of 2 bases. CDR3 bases: TGTGCCAGCAGCTTGGATTACAATGAGCAGTTCTTC. This gives the protein CASSLDYNEQFF.

The genes are TRBV30 and TRBJ2-1; TRBD1 matches 10 bases. Germline loops: CDR1 GTSNPN, CDR2 SVGIG (reference sequence). The CDR3 has 14 residues. J lost 4 bases, V lost 2 bases, and 2 bases had no gene match. CDR3 amino acids: CAWSLGQGYNEQFF. For the CDR3, the DNA is TGTGCCTGGAGTTTGGGACAGGGGTACAATGAGCAGTTCTTC.

V is TRBV5-1 and J is TRBJ1-2; 8 bases agree with TRBD1. Trimming took 4 bases from V and 6 from J; bases not matched to a gene: 11. CDR1 and CDR2 (germline): SGHRS, YFSETQ. The length of the CDR3 is 15 residues. CDR3 nucleotide sequence: TGCGCCAGCAGCCCAGGGACAGGCACAAGTGATGGCTACACCTTC. Residues: CASSPGTGTSDGYTF.

Written as DNA, the CDR3 is TGTGCCAGCAGTTTATTTTCAGGGGCCGATCAGCCCCAGCATTTT. It yields the protein CASSLFSGADQPQHF. The V and J genes are TRBV27 and TRBJ1-5; tentatively, D is TRBD1 (6 bases). From germline, CDR1 is MNHEY and CDR2 SMNVEV (reference sequence). The CDR3 totals 15 residues. The ends were cut back, 1 base at V and 5 bases at J, with 12 bases in the middle.

To note about this clone: Germline and junction disagree at one end, which may indicate a read error. The rearrangement uses TRBV6-1 and TRBJ1-1; D remains unclear. CDR1 is MNHNS and CDR2 is SASEGT in the germline V gene. The CDR3 length is 12 residues. The CDR3: CATSLGITEAFF. CDR3 in DNA: TGTGCCACCAGTTTGGGGATCACTGAAGCTTTCTTT.

This chain joins TRBV5-1 and TRBJ1-2; perhaps TRBD1 as D (6 bases). Germline CDR1 and CDR2: SGHRS and YFSETQ. The CDR3 sequence is 12 residues long. The V and J ends lost 2 bases and 6 bases respectively, with 8 bases between them. CDR3 sequence: CASSFNRDGYTF. The CDR3 DNA sequence: TGCGCCAGCAGCTTTAACAGGGATGGCTACACCTTC.

This clone was seen just once. The J gene is TRBJ2-7, the V gene TRBV25-1; D ambiguous. Germline V gene sequence: CDR1 MGHDK, CDR2 SYGVNS. This CDR3 contains 12 residues. Between the trimmed V and J ends, which lost 3 bases and 3 bases, there was a span of 6 bases. The CDR3 DNA follows: TGTGCCAGCAGTGATGGCCTCTACGAGCAGTACTTC. It encodes CASSDGLYEQYF.

This clone was picked up one time. The CDR3 DNA reads as TGTGCCTGCCTTAGGGGGATTGACTATGGCTACACCTTC. It is translated as CACLRGIDYGYTF. The chain uses TRBV2 and TRBJ1-2; D might be TRBD1 (6 bases). The CDR3 covers 13 residues. Germline V gene data show CDR1 as SNHLY and CDR2 as FYNNEI. V shed 11 bases and J shed 3 bases, with 16 bases lying between them.

The chain couples TRBV29-1 to TRBJ2-7, with D maybe TRBD1 (5 bases). CDR1 and CDR2 (germline): SQVTM, ANQGSEA. The V gene lost 6 bases and the J gene lost 1 base, with 13 bases spanning the gap. CDR3 size: 13 residues. This chain's CDR3 is CSVRPTDSYEQYF. CDR3 coding DNA: TGCAGCGTCCGCCCGACAGATTCCTACGAGCAGTACTTC.